Following are 24 T cell receptor beta chains from one sample sequenced in a study of shared clonotypes between healthy human individuals. Method: immunoSEQ multiplex PCR; TCRdb's copy keeps in-frame clones and lacks some. There are around 2.5 million clones in the sample; approximately 93% occur only once, and about 0.39% lies in the top ten. Sequencing used naive CD4+ T cells from PBMCs. Subset here: CD45RA+ positively selected. The receptor source for this set is a man between 18 and 35 years old in good health. Some clones in this sample may be carry-over from other donors' samples.

This chain links TRBV7-2 with TRBJ2-1; D might be TRBD1 (6 bases). This CDR3 comprises 14 residues. The V and J ends lost 5 bases and 8 bases respectively, with 16 bases between them. Per germline, CDR1 SGHTA and CDR2 FQGNSA. CDR3 amino acids: CASSLLGQNHEQFF. The CDR3 DNA follows: TGTGCCAGCAGCCTCTTGGGACAAAATCATGAGCAGTTCTTC.

V usage is TRBV7-2 and J usage is TRBJ1-5; D not resolved. With 5 bases removed from V and 7 bases from J, the gap between germline ends came to 21 bases. The CDR3 runs to 16 residues. CDR1 and CDR2 (germline): SGHTA, FQGNSA. The CDR3 DNA follows: TGTGCCAGCAGCCACAAGGTAGGGAGGTCCGGGCAGCCCCAGCATTTT. Encoded protein: CASSHKVGRSGQPQHF.

The chain couples TRBV19 to TRBJ2-1; 7 bases agree with TRBD1. CDR1 LNHDA and CDR2 SQIVND come from the germline V gene (reference sequence). Trimming removed 7 bases from V and 4 bases from J; junction bases left unmatched: 1. This CDR3 has 12 residues. CDR3: CASNRGYNEQFF. The CDR3 coding sequence is TGTGCCAGTAACAGGGGTTACAATGAGCAGTTCTTC.

Remarks on this clone: Other DNA variants within this sample encode the same CDR3. The V and J genes are TRBV19 and TRBJ2-4; 7 nucleotides match TRBD1. The CDR3 consists of 13 residues. The germline gives CDR1 LNHDA, CDR2 SQIVND (reference sequence). With V trimmed by 6 bases and J by 4 bases, 3 bases remained unmatched. The CDR3 reads CASSRDSKNIQYF. The CDR3 nucleotides read TGTGCCAGTAGCCGGGACAGTAAAAACATTCAGTACTTC.

This clone was found a few times. This chain links TRBV11-3 with TRBJ1-1; D is perhaps TRBD1 (6 bases). V was trimmed by 2 bases and J by 1 base, leaving 8 bases between them. Germline V gene sequence: CDR1 SGHNT, CDR2 YENEEA. The CDR3 runs to 14 residues. The CDR3 reads CASSLQGQNTEAFF. In nucleotides, the CDR3 is TGTGCCAGCAGCTTACAGGGGCAGAACACTGAAGCTTTCTTT.

The V gene is TRBV6-1, the J gene TRBJ1-1, with D unclear. The CDR3 has 15 residues. Trimming took off 4 bases at V and 1 base at J, with 13 bases between the two ends. CDR1 is MNHNS, CDR2 SASEGT, per germline. The CDR3 protein is CASSASRAENTEAFF. CDR3 coding DNA: TGTGCCAGCAGTGCAAGCCGCGCAGAGAACACTGAAGCTTTCTTT.

This chain links TRBV4-2 with TRBJ2-1; D is perhaps TRBD1 or TRBD2 (5 bases each). This CDR3 is built from 14 residues. With 1 base removed from V and 6 bases from J, the gap between germline ends came to 10 bases. Germline V gene sequence: CDR1 LGHNA, CDR2 YNFKEQ. As DNA, the CDR3 is TGTGCCAGCAGCCAAGTAGCAGGGAGCAATGAGCAGTTCTTC. Amino acid sequence: CASSQVAGSNEQFF.

This clone showed up just a few times. The gene calls are TRBV7-9 and TRBJ1-5; the match to TRBD1 covers 7 bases. The CDR3 loop spans 13 amino acids. Germline V lookup: CDR1 SEHNR, CDR2 FQNEAQ (reference sequence). The junction had 4 bases not matched to a gene; V was cut back by 8 bases and J by 3 bases. This CDR3 reads CASQGVNNQPQHF. The CDR3 DNA reads TGTGCCAGCCAGGGGGTGAACAATCAGCCCCAGCATTTT.

This chain joins TRBV5-1 and TRBJ2-5; D perhaps matches TRBD2 (6 bases). The CDR3 totals 15 residues. V was trimmed by 8 bases and J by 4 bases, leaving 21 bases between them. Germline V gene sequence: CDR1 SGHRS, CDR2 YFSETQ. CDR3 residues: CASFIPRGGVETQYF. The DNA of the CDR3 is TGCGCCAGTTTCATTCCTAGGGGAGGTGTAGAGACCCAGTACTTC.

This sequence joins TRBV6-5 and TRBJ1-2; D is unclear. The V end was cut by 4 bases, the J end by 0 bases, with 9 bases between. The CDR3 is 14 amino acids. CDR1 MNHEY and CDR2 SVGAGI come from the germline V gene. The CDR3 DNA follows: TGTGCCAGCAGTTCTTACAGCCCTAACTATGGCTACACCTTC. It encodes CASSSYSPNYGYTF.

The chain uses TRBV30 and TRBJ2-7; 8 nucleotides agree with TRBD1. Germline V gene data show CDR1 as GTSNPN and CDR2 as SVGIG (reference sequence). This CDR3 region has 13 residues. The V and J ends lost 2 bases and 6 bases, in that order; junction bases with no gene match: 6. CDR3 in amino acids: CAWSRQGASEQYF. CDR3 nucleotide sequence: TGTGCCTGGAGTAGGCAGGGGGCTAGCGAGCAGTACTTC.

The rearrangement links TRBV28 to TRBJ2-2; TRBD1 matches at 8 bases. The trim removed 5 bases at V and 9 bases at J, leaving 5 bases unmatched. CDR3 size: 13 residues. Looked up from germline, CDR1 is MDHEN and CDR2 is SYDVKM. For the CDR3, the DNA is TGTGCCAGCAGTCCAGGGGGCCGCTGGGAGCTGTTTTTT. Translation: CASSPGGRWELFF. Filled out from reference TRBV28 and TRBJ2-2, the complete variable domain reads DVKVTQSSRYLVKRTGEKVFLECVQDMDHENMFWYRQDPGLGLRLIYFSYDVKMKEKGDIPEGYSVSREKKERFSLILESASTNQTSMYLCASSPGGRWELFFGEGSRLTVL.

V usage is TRBV29-1 and J usage is TRBJ2-7; D may be TRBD1 or TRBD2 (6 bases each). V gave up 0 bases and J gave up 7 bases, with 13 bases separating them. The CDR3 has 13 residues. CDR1 and CDR2 from the germline V gene are SQVTM and ANQGSEA. CDR3 loop: CSVEDWGAPEQYF. DNA of the CDR3: TGCAGCGTTGAAGATTGGGGGGCCCCAGAGCAGTACTTC.

The genes are TRBV19 and TRBJ2-3; D tentatively fits TRBD1 or TRBD2 (5 bases each). V was clipped by 4 bases and J by 14 bases, with 13 bases between them. The CDR3 sequence is 11 residues long. Germline V gene sequence: CDR1 LNHDA, CDR2 SQIVND (reference sequence). This CDR3 is CASSTGTVRYF. Here the CDR3 DNA reads TGTGCCAGTAGTACCGGGACGGTCAGGTATTTT.

The chain has TRBV7-6 and TRBJ2-7; the D gene is possibly TRBD1 (6 bases). The CDR3 runs 15 residues. The germline V gene encodes CDR1 SGHVS and CDR2 FNYEAQ. Trimming stripped 2 bases from V and 2 bases from J, with 13 bases between. In DNA form, the CDR3 reads TGTGCCAGCAGCTTATTTCCGGGACAAGCCTACGAGCAGTACTTC. This translates into CASSLFPGQAYEQYF.

The CDR3 DNA reads TGCGCCAGCAGCCAAAACCCCACAGGGAGCTATGGCTACACCTTC. It yields the protein CASSQNPTGSYGYTF. The V and J genes are TRBV4-1 and TRBJ1-2; D possibly corresponds to TRBD1 (6 bases). The CDR3 runs to 15 residues. V lost 2 bases and J 4 bases, leaving 14 bases between the germline ends. In germline, CDR1 is MGHRA, CDR2 YSYEKL.

The chain recombines TRBV10-3 with TRBJ2-7; D is unclear. V lost 1 base and J 2 bases, leaving 9 bases between the germline ends. The germline V gene has CDR1 ENHRY and CDR2 SYGVKD. This CDR3 spans 14 amino acids. CDR3 loop: CAISEYTNTYEQYF. Here the CDR3 DNA reads TGTGCCATCAGTGAGTATACCAATACCTACGAGCAGTACTTC.

V gene TRBV4-1 combines with J gene TRBJ2-1; D is tentatively TRBD1 or TRBD2 (5 bases each). The ends were cut back, 1 base at V and 9 bases at J, with 25 bases in the middle. CDR1 and CDR2 (germline): MGHRA, YSYEKL. The CDR3 contains 18 residues. The CDR3 region has the DNA TGCGCCAGCAGCCAAGCGGTCCGGGACCCCCCCCGCGCGGGTGAGCAGTTCTTC. Its translation: CASSQAVRDPPRAGEQFF.

This chain connects TRBV5-6 to TRBJ1-2, with TRBD1 matching 7 bases. Germline V lookup: CDR1 SGHDT, CDR2 YYEEEE. The ends lost 3 bases at V and 4 bases at J; junction bases unmatched: 9. The CDR3 totals 15 residues. In nucleotides, the CDR3 is TGTGCCAGCAGCTCTGCGACAGGGATGGGCTATGGCTACACCTTC. It yields the protein CASSSATGMGYGYTF. Variable domain in full (rest from reference TRBV5-6 and TRBJ1-2): DAGVTQSPTHLIKTRGQQVTLRCSPKSGHDTVSWYQQALGQGPQFIFQYYEEEERQRGNFPDRFSGHQFPNYSSELNVNALLLGDSALYLCASSSATGMGYGYTFGSGTRLTVV.

This chain links TRBV5-1 with TRBJ2-1; 8 positions agree with TRBD2. CDR1 is SGHRS, CDR2 YFSETQ, per germline. The CDR3 runs to 18 residues. J lost 7 bases, V lost 0 bases, and 15 bases had no gene match. As DNA, the CDR3 is TGCGCCAGCAGCTTGGGTTCCTGGGGCGCGGGGGGAGGTAATGAGCAGTTCTTC. This encodes CASSLGSWGAGGGNEQFF.

V gene TRBV4-2 combines with J gene TRBJ2-1; no definite D call. Between the trimmed V and J ends, which lost 4 bases and 3 bases, there was a span of 13 bases. The CDR3 consists of 15 residues. Per germline, CDR1 LGHNA and CDR2 YNFKEQ. CDR3 protein: CASSLEDSRYNEQFF. DNA of the CDR3: TGTGCCAGCAGCCTCGAAGACTCCCGCTACAATGAGCAGTTCTTC.

This sequence joins TRBV28 and TRBJ2-5; possibly TRBD1 for D (5 bases). The V end was cut by 6 bases, the J end by 1 base, with 9 bases between. The CDR3 consists of 13 residues. Germline CDR1 MDHEN, CDR2 SYDVKM. CDR3 bases: TGTGCCAGCAGGGCAGGGTTCCAAGAGACCCAGTACTTC. Translated, it gives CASRAGFQETQYF.

In the case of this clone: Other DNA variants within this sample encode the same CDR3. This sequence joins TRBV7-2 and TRBJ2-5; D gene ambiguous. Germline V gene lookup returns CDR1 SGHTA and CDR2 FQGNSA. This CDR3 is 11 amino acids long. The ends were cut back, 5 bases at V and 5 bases at J, with 6 bases in the middle. In DNA form, the CDR3 reads TGTGCCAGCAGCCTTCTGGAGACCCAGTACTTC. Its translation is CASSLLETQYF.

V is TRBV28 and J is TRBJ2-5; D ambiguous. Germline CDR1 reads MDHEN; CDR2 reads SYDVKM. The CDR3 sequence is 13 residues long. Trimming shortened V by 3 bases and J by 2 bases, and 7 bases separated the two germline ends. For the CDR3, the DNA is TGTGCCAGCAGTTTCGTCCAACAAGAGACCCAGTACTTC. Translation: CASSFVQQETQYF.